The clone carrying this TCR beta chain has just a few counts. As yet, its antigen is unknown. The sample originates from a study of blood T cells in healthy people across ages. The second PCR ran roughly 6 to 11 cycles with a sample-barcoded 5' primer and J-beta primers. TCRdb reprocessed the 5' RACE reads with MiXCR, giving one entry per CDR3 protein. The table records over 700,000 distinct CDR3 sequences, about 53% of them present only once. Whole-study findings and limits: Both higher diversity and more naive CD4+ cells marked long-lived donors when set against aged donors. With donor CMV status unknown, expanded clonotype changes were possibly confounded. Underestimates were what the diversity estimates from one million T cells were considered to be.

The length of the CDR3 is 13 residues. Germline V lookup: CDR1 DFQATT, CDR2 SNEGSKA (reference sequence). V shed 0 bases and J shed 3 bases, with 9 bases lying between them. The rearrangement uses TRBV20-1 and TRBJ2-7; D is ambiguous. Sequencing used blood. This TCR derives from an elderly man in good health. DNA for the CDR3: TGCAGTGCTAGAGATTATGGCAGCTACGAGCAGTACTTC. It codes for CSARDYGSYEQYF.